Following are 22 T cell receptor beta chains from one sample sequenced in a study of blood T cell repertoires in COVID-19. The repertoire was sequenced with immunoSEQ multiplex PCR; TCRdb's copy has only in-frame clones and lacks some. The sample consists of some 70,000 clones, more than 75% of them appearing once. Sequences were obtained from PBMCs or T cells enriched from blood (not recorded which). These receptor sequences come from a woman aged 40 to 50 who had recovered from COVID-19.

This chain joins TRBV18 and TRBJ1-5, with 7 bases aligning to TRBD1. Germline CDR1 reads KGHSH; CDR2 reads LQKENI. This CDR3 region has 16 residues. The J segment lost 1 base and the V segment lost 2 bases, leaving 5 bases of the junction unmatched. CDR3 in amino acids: CASSPREQGSNQPQHF. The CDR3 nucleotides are TGTGCCAGCTCACCAAGGGAACAGGGGAGCAATCAGCCCCAGCATTTT. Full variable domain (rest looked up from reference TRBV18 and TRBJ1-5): NAGVMQNPRHLVRRRGQEARLRCSPMKGHSHVYWYRQLPEEGLKFMVYLQKENIIDESGMPKERFSAEFPKEGPSILRIQQVVRGDSAAYFCASSPREQGSNQPQHFGDGTRLSIL.

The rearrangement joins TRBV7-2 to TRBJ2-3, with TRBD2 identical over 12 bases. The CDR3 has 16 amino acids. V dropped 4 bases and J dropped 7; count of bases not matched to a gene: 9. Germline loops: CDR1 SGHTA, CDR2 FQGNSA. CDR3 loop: CASSSTASGGANTQYF. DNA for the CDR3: TGTGCCAGCAGCTCCACCGCTAGCGGGGGGGCAAATACGCAGTATTTT.

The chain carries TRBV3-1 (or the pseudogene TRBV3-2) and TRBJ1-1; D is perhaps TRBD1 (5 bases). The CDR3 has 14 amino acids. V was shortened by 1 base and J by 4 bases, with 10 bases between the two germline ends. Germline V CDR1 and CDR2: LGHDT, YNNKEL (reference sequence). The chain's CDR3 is CASSQAGRGTEAFF. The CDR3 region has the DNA TGTGCCAGCAGCCAAGCTGGGAGGGGCACTGAAGCTTTCTTT.

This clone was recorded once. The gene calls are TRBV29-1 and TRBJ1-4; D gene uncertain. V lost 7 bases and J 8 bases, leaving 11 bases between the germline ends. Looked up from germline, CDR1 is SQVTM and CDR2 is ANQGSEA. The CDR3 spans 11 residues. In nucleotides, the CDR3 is TGCAGCGCTGCACAGACCGAAAAACTGTTTTTT. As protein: CSAAQTEKLFF.

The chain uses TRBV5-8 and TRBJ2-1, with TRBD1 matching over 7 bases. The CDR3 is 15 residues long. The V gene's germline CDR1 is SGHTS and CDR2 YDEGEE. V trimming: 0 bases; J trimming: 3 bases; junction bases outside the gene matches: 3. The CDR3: CASSLGQGLYNEQFF. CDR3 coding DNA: TGTGCCAGCAGCTTGGGACAGGGCCTCTACAATGAGCAGTTCTTC.

CDR3 residues: CASSLGLGGYNEQFF. The CDR3 DNA sequence: TGCGCCAGCAGCTTGGGGTTAGGCGGTTACAATGAGCAGTTCTTC. The chain employs TRBV5-1 and TRBJ2-1; D is undetermined. Germline V lookup: CDR1 SGHRS, CDR2 YFSETQ. There are 15 residues in the CDR3. Trimming shortened V by 0 bases and J by 4 bases, and 11 bases separated the two germline ends.

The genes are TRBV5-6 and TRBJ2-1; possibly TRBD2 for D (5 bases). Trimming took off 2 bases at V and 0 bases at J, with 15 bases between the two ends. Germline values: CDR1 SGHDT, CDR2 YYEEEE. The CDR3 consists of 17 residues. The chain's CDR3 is CASSFSPFGSSYNEQFF. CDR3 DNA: TGTGCCAGCAGCTTTAGCCCCTTTGGGAGCTCCTACAATGAGCAGTTCTTC.

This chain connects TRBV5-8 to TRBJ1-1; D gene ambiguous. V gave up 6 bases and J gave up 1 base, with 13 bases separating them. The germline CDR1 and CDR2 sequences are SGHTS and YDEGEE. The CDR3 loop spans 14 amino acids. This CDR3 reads CASTNLGRNTEAFF. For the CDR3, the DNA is TGTGCCAGCACCAACCTCGGGAGGAACACTGAAGCTTTCTTT.

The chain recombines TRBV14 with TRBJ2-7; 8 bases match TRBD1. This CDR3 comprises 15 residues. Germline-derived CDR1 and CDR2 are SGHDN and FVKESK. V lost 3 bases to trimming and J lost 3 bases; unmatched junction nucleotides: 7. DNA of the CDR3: TGTGCCAGCAGCCACGTTCAGGGGGCACGCTACGAGCAGTACTTC. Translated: CASSHVQGARYEQYF.

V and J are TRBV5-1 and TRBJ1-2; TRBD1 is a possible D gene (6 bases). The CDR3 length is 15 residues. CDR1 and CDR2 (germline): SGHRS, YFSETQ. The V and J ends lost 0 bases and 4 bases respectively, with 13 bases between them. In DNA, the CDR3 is TGCGCCAGCAGCTTGGCTTCGGCAGGGGCCTATGGCTACACCTTC. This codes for CASSLASAGAYGYTF.

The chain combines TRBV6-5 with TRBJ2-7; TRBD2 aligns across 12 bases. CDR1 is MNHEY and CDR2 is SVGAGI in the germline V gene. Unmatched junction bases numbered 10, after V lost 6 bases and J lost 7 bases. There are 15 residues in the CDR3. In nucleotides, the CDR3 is TGTGCCAGCAGGCACGGGACTAGCGGGCAGACGGAGCAGTACTTC. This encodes CASRHGTSGQTEQYF.

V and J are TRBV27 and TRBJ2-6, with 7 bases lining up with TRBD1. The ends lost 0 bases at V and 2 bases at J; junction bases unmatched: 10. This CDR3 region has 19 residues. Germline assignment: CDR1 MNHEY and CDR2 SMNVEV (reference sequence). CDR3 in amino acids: CASSLSVGFQGAGANVLTF. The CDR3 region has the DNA TGTGCCAGCAGTTTATCGGTTGGATTCCAGGGGGCTGGGGCCAACGTCCTGACTTTC.

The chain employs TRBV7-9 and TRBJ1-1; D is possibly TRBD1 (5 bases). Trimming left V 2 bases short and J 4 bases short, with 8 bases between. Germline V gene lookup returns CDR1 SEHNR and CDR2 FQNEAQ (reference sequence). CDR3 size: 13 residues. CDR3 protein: CASSLQGGTEAFF. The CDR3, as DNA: TGTGCCAGCAGCTTACAGGGCGGCACTGAAGCTTTCTTT.

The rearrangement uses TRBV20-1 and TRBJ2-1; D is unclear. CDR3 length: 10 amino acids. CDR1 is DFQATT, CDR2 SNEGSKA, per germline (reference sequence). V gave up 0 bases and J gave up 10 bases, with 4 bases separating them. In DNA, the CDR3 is TGCAGTGCTAGAGATGGCGAGCAGTTCTTC. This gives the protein CSARDGEQFF.

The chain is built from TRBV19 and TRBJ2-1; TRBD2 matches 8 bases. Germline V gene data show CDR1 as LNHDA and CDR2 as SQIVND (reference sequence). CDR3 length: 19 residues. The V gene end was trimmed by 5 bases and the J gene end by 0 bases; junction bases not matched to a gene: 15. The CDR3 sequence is CASSHFLIGGGRSYNEQFF. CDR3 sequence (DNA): TGTGCCAGTAGTCATTTTTTGATCGGGGGGGGCCGCTCCTACAATGAGCAGTTCTTC.

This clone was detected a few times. CDR3 sequence reads: CASSQASTSTFPGELFF. The CDR3 DNA reads TGTGCCAGCAGCCAGGCATCGACTAGTACGTTCCCCGGGGAGCTGTTTTTT. The chain uses TRBV3-1 (or the pseudogene TRBV3-2) and TRBJ2-2; possible D gene TRBD2, 6 bases. Trimming pared 3 bases from V and 6 bases from J, leaving 20 bases between. Looked up from germline, CDR1 is LGHDT and CDR2 is YNNKEL (reference sequence). This CDR3 region has 17 residues.

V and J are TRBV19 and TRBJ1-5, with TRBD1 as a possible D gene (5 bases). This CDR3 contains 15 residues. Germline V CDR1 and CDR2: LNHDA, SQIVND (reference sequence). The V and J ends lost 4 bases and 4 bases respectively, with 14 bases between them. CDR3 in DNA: TGTGCCAGTAGTACTGGTGACAGTCCTAATCAGCCCCAGCATTTT. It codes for CASSTGDSPNQPQHF. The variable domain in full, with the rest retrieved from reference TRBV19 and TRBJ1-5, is DGGITQSPKYLFRKEGQNVTLSCEQNLNHDAMYWYRQDPGQGLRLIYYSQIVNDFQKGDIAEGYSVSREKKESFPLTVTSAQKNPTAFYLCASSTGDSPNQPQHFGDGTRLSIL.

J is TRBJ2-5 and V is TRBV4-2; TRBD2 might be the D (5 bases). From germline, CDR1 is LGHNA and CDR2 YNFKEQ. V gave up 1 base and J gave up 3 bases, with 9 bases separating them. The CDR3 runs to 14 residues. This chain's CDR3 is CASSQGGVEETQYF. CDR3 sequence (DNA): TGTGCCAGCAGCCAAGGGGGAGTCGAAGAGACCCAGTACTTC.

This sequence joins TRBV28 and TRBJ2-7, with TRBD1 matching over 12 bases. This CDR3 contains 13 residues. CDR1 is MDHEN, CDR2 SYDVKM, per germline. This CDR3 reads CASGTGGIYEQYF. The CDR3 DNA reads TGTGCTAGTGGGACAGGGGGCATCTACGAGCAGTACTTC.

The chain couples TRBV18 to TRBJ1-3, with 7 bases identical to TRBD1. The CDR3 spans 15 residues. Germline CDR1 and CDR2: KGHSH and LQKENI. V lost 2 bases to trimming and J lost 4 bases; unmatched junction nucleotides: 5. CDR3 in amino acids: CASSPTEGAGNTIYF. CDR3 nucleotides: TGTGCCAGCTCACCAACCGAGGGGGCCGGAAACACCATATATTTT.

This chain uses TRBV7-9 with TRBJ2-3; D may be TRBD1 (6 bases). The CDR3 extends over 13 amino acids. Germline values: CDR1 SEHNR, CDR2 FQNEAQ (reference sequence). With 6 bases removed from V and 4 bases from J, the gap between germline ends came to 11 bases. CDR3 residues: CASRAGTPDTQYF. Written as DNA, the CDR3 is TGTGCCAGCAGGGCCGGGACACCAGATACGCAGTATTTT. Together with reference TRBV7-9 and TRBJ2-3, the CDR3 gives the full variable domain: DTGVSQNPRHKITKRGQNVTFRCDPISEHNRLYWYRQTLGQGPEFLTYFQNEAQLEKSRLLSDRFSAERPKGSFSTLEIQRTEQGDSAMYLCASRAGTPDTQYFGPGTRLTVL.

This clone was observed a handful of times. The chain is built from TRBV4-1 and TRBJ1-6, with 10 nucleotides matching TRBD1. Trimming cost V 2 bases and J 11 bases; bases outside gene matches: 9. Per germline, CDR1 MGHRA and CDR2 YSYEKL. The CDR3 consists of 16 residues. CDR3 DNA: TGCGCCAGCAGCCAACCGGGACAGGGGAAAGTTCCACCCCTCCACTTT. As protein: CASSQPGQGKVPPLHF.